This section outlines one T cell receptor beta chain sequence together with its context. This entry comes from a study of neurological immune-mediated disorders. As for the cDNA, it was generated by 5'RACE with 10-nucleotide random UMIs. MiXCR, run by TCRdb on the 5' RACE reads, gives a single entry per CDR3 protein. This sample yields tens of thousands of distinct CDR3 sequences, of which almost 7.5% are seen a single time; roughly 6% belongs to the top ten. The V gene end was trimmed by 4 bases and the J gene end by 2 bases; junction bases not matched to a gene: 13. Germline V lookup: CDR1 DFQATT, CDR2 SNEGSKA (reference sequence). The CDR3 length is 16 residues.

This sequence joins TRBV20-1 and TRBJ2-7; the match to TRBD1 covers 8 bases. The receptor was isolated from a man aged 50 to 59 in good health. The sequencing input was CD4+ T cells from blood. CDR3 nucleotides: TGCAGTGCTATAGGGTTTCAGGGGGCGATGCCCTACGAGCAGTACTTC. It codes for CSAIGFQGAMPYEQYF.